The T cell receptor (beta chain) under discussion was sequenced for a study of blood T cell repertoires in COVID-19. Measured with immunoSEQ multiplex PCR; TCRdb has only the in-frame clones, and not every one. The sample shows hundreds of thousands of clones, approximately 88% of them seen only once. The V and J ends lost 6 bases and 3 bases, in that order; junction bases with no gene match: 9. This CDR3 comprises 15 residues. Germline CDR1 is MNHEY and CDR2 is SVGEGT. The chain joins TRBV6-2 or TRBV6-3 to TRBJ2-5; TRBD1 aligns across 8 bases. This receptor was taken from a woman between 18 and 29 years old who had recovered from COVID-19. Sequenced material: PBMCs or T cells enriched from blood (not recorded which). The chain's CDR3 is CASSLTDREEETQYF. Written as DNA, the CDR3 is TGTGCCAGCAGCTTGACGGACAGGGAAGAAGAGACCCAGTACTTC.